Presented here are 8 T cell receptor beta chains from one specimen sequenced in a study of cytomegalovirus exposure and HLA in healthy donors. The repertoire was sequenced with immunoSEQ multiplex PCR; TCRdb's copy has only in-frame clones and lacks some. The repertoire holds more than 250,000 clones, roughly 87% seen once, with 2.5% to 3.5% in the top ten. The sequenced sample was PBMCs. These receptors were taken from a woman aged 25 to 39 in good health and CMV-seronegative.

CDR3 loop: CASSLGKTYEQYF. The CDR3 DNA reads as TGTGCCAGCAGTTTGGGGAAAACCTACGAGCAGTACTTC. The rearrangement uses TRBV27 and TRBJ2-7, with D uncertain. Germline CDR1 reads MNHEY; CDR2 reads SMNVEV (reference sequence). The CDR3 totals 13 residues. V lost 3 bases, J lost 2 bases, and 8 bases lay in between.

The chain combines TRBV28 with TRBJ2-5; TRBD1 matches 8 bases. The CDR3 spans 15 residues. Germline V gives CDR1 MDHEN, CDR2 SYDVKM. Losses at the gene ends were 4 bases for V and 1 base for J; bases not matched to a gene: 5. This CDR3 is CASSSTGAIQETQYF. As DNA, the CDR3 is TGTGCCAGCAGTTCGACAGGGGCCATCCAAGAGACCCAGTACTTC.

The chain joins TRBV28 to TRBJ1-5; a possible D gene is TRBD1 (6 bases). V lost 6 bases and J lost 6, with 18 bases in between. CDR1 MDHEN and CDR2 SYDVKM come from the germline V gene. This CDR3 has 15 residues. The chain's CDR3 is CASRPGQTAGQPQHF. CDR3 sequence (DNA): TGTGCCAGCAGACCCGGACAGACTGCAGGTCAGCCCCAGCATTTT.

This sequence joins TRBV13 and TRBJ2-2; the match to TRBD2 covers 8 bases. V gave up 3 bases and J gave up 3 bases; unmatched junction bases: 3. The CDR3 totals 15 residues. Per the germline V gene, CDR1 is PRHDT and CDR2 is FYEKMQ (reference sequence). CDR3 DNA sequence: TGTGCCAGCAGCTTCGGGGGGGCTGACACCGGGGAGCTGTTTTTT. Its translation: CASSFGGADTGELFF.

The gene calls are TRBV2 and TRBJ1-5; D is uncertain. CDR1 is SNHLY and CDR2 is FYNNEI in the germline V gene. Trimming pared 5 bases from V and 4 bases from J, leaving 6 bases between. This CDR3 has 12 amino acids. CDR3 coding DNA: TGTGCCAGCAGTCACGGAAATCAGCCCCAGCATTTT. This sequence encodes CASSHGNQPQHF.

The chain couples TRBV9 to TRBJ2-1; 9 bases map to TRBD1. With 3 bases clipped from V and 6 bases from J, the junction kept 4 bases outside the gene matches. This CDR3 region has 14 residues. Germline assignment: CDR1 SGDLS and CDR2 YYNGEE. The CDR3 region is CASSGTGVRNEQFF. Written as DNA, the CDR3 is TGTGCCAGCAGCGGGACAGGGGTACGCAATGAGCAGTTCTTC.

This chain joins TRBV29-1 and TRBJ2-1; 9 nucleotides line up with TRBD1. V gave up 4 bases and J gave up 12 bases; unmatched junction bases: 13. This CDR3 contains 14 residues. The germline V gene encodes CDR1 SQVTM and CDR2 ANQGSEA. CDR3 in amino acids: CSVVHRDRVILQFF. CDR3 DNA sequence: TGCAGCGTTGTTCACCGGGACAGGGTTATTTTGCAGTTCTTC.

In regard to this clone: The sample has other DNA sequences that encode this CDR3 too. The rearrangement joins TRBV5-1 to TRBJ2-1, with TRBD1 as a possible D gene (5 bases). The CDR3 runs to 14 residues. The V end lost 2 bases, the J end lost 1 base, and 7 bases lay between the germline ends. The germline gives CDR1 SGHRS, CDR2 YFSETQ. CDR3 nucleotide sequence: TGCGCCAGCAGCTTCGGACAATCCTACAATGAGCAGTTCTTC. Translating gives CASSFGQSYNEQFF. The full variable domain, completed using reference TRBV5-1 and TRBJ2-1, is KAGVTQTPRYLIKTRGQQVTLSCSPISGHRSVSWYQQTPGQGLQFLFEYFSETQRNKGNFPGRFSGRQFSNSRSEMNVSTLELGDSALYLCASSFGQSYNEQFFGPGTRLTVL.